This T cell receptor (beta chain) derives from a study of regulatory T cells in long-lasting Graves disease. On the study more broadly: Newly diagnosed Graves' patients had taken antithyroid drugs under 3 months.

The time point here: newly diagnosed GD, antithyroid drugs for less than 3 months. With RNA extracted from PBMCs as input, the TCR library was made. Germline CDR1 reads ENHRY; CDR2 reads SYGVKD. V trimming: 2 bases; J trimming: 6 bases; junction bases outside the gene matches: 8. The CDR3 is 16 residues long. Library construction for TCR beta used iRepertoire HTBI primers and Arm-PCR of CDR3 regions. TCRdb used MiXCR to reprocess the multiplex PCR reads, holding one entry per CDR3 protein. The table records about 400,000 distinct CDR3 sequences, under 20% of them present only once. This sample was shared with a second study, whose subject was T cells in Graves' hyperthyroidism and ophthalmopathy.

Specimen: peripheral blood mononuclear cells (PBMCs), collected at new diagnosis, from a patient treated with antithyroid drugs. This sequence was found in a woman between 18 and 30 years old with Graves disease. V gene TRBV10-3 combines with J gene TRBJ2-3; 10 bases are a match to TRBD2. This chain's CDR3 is CAISERLAGVEDTQYF. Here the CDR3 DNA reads TGTGCCATCAGTGAGAGGCTAGCGGGGGTCGAGGATACGCAGTATTTT.